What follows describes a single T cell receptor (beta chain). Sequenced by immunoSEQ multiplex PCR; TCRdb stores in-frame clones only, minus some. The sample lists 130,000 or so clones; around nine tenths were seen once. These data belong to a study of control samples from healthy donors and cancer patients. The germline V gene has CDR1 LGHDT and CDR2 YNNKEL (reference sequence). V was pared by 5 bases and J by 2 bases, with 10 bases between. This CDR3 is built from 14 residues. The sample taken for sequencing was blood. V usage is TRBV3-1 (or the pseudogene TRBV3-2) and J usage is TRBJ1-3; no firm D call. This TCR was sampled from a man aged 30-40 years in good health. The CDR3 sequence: CASSTYTTGNTIYF. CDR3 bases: TGTGCCAGCAGCACCTACACGACTGGAAACACCATATATTTT.